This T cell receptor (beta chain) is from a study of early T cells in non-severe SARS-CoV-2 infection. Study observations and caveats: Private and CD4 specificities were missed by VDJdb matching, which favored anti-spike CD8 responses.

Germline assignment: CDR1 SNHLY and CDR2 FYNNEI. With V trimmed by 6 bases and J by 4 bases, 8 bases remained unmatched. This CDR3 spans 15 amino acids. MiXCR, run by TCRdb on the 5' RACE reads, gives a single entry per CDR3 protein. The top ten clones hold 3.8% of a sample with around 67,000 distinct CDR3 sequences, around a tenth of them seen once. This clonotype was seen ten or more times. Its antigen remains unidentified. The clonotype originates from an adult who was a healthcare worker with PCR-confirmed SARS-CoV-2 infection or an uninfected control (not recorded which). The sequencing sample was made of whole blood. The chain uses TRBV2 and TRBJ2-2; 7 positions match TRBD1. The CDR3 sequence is CASSAGQALTGELFF. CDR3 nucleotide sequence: TGTGCCAGCAGCGCTGGACAGGCCCTCACCGGGGAGCTGTTTTTT.